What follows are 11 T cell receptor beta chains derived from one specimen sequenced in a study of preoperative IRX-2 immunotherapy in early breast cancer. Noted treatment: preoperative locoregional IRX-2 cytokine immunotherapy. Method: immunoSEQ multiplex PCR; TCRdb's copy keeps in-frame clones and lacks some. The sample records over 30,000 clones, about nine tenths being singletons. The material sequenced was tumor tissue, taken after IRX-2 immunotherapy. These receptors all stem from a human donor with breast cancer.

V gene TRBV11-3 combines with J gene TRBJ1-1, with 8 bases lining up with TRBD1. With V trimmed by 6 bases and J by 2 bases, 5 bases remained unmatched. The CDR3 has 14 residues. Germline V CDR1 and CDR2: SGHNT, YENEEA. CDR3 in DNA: TGTGCCAGCAGACCCGGGACAGGTAACACTGAAGCTTTCTTT. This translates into CASRPGTGNTEAFF.

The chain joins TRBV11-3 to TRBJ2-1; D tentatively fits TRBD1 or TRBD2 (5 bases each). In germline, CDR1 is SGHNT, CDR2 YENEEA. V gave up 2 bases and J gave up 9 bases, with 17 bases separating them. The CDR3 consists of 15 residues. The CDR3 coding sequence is TGTGCCAGCAGCTTACAGGGAGATAGTAGGGTTGAGCAGTTCTTC. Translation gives CASSLQGDSRVEQFF. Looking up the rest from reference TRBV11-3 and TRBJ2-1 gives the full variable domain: EAGVVQSPRYKIIEKKQPVAFWCNPISGHNTLYWYLQNLGQGPELLIRYENEEAVDDSQLPKDRFSAERLKGVDSTLKIQPAELGDSAVYLCASSLQGDSRVEQFFGPGTRLTVL.

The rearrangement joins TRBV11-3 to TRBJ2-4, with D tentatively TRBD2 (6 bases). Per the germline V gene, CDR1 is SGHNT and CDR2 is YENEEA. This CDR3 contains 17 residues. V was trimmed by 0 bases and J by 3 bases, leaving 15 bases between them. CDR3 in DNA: TGTGCCAGCAGCTTAGATGTCGGGAGAATAGGCAAAAACATTCAGTACTTC. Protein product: CASSLDVGRIGKNIQYF.

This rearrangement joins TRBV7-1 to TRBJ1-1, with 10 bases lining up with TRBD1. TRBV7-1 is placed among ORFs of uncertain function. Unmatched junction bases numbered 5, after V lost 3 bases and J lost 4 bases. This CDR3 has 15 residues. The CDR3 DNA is TGTGCCAGCAGCTCGGACAGGGGGAGAGTCACTGAAGCTTTCTTT. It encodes CASSSDRGRVTEAFF.

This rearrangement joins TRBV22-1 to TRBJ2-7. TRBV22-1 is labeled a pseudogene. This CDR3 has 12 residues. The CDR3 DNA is TGTGCCAGCAGCAGTACCGCAGACGAGCAGTACTTC. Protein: CASSSTADEQYF.

The CDR3 nucleotides read TGTGCCCTGAGGAGGGGAAGCACAGATACGCAGTATTTT. Its protein product is CALRRGSTDTQYF. This sequence joins TRBV28 and TRBJ2-3, with a weak D call TRBD2 (6 bases). The CDR3 runs 13 residues. CDR1 is MDHEN, CDR2 SYDVKM, per germline. Trimming took 11 bases from V and 0 from J, leaving 12 bases between them. Based on the CDR3 plus reference TRBV28 and TRBJ2-3, the full variable domain is DVKVTQSSRYLVKRTGEKVFLECVQDMDHENMFWYRQDPGLGLRLIYFSYDVKMKEKGDIPEGYSVSREKKERFSLILESASTNQTSMYLCALRRGSTDTQYFGPGTRLTVL.

CDR3: CASRTSVTRSSYNEQFF. Here the CDR3 DNA reads TGTGCCAGCAGGACTTCCGTGACTAGAAGCTCCTACAATGAGCAGTTCTTC. The chain employs TRBV6-8 and TRBJ2-1, with TRBD2 as a possible D gene (6 bases). The length of the CDR3 is 17 residues. Germline V CDR1 and CDR2: MNHGY, SAAAGT. V dropped 6 bases and J dropped 0 bases, with 18 bases sitting between them.

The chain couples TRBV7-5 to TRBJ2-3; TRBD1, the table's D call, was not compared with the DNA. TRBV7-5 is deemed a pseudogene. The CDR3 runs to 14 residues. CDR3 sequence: CARSLEGGTDTQYF. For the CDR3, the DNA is TGTGCCAGAAGCTTGGAAGGGGGCACAGATACGCAGTATTTT.

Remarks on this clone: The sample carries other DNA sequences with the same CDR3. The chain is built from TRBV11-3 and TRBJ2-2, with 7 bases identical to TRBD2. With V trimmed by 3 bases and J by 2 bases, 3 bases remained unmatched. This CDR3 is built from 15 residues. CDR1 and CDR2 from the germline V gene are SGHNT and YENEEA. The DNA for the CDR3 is TGTGCCAGCAGCTTGGGAGCGGGAAACACCGGGGAGCTGTTTTTT. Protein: CASSLGAGNTGELFF.

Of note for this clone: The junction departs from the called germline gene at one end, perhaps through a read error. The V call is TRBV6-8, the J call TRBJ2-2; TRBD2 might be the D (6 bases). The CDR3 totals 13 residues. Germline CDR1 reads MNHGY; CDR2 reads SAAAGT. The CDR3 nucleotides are TGTGCCATCAGTGTGGGGGGTACCGGGGAGCTGTTTTTT. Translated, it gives CAISVGGTGELFF.

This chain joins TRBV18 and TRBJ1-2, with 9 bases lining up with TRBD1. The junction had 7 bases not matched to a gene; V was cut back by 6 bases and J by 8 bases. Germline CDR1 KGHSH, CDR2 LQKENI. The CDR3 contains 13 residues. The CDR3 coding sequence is TGTGCCAGCTCGGGGACAGGGCAGGAAGGCTACACCTTC. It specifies CASSGTGQEGYTF.